The clone carrying this TCR beta chain was detected once. The data originate from a study of blood T cell repertoires in COVID-19. In the study overall: There were acute and convalescent COVID-19 samples, and they came from the United States, Italy and Spain. T cells, B-cell-depleted T cells, or PBMCs supplied cDNA or gDNA.

Germline V gene sequence: CDR1 MDHEN, CDR2 SYDVKM. The CDR3 runs 15 residues. Trimming cost V 5 bases and J 6 bases; bases outside gene matches: 11. Authors' data handling: Estimates of nucleated cell counts were drawn from the amplification of reference gene primers. Some clones are missing from TCRdb's copy, which holds only in-frame ones; the method was immunoSEQ multiplex PCR. V, J and clone size are taken as reported in that table, and D and trimming were inferred from the DNA itself. This sample yields about 100,000 clones, of which approximately 91% are seen a single time; 2% to 2.5% belongs to the top ten.

The V and J genes are TRBV28 and TRBJ2-3, with TRBD1 matching 7 bases. The material sequenced was peripheral blood. The receptor comes from a man aged 45-65 years with active COVID-19. CDR3 loop: CASSPGDSRTDTQYF. In DNA, the CDR3 is TGTGCCAGCAGTCCCGGGGACAGTCGAACGGATACGCAGTATTTT.